This T cell receptor beta chain was recovered during a study of OX40 agonist ivuxolimab in advanced cancers. Study conclusions and caveats: Antigen specificity remained undetermined for the expanded peripheral T cells. In general, CD8+ T cells held more expanded clones than CD4+ did, on average.

Points on this clone: Its antigen is still unknown.

The CDR3 runs 13 residues. Germline CDR1 MRHNA, CDR2 SNTAGT. Deletions cut 8 bases from V and 1 base from J, with 11 bases between. The repertoire was sequenced with immunoSEQ multiplex PCR; TCRdb's copy has only in-frame clones and lacks some. The sample has just over 80,000 clones; roughly 88% are singletons. The source material was CD4+ or CD8+ T cells sorted from blood, sampled in a trial of the OX40 agonist ivuxolimab. This TCR was sampled from an adult with an advanced solid tumor such as melanoma, head and neck, liver or kidney cancer. The V call is TRBV6-4, the J call TRBJ1-1; D perhaps matches TRBD1 (5 bases). This CDR3 reads CASSLRENTEAFF. The CDR3, as DNA: TGTGCCAGCTCACTCAGGGAGAACACTGAAGCTTTCTTT.